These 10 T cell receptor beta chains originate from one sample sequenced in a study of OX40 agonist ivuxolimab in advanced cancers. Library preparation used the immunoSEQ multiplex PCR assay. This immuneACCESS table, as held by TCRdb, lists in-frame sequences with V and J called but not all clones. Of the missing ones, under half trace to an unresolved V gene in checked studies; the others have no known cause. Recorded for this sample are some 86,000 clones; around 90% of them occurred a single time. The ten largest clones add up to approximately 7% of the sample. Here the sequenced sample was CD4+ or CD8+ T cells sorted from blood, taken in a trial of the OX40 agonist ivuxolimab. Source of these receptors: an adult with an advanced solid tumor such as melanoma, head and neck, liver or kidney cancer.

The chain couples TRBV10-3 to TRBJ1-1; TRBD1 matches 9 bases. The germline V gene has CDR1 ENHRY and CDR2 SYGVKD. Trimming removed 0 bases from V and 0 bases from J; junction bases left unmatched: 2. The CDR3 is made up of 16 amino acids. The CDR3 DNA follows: TGTGCCATCAGTGAGTCGGGGACAGGGTTGAACACTGAAGCTTTCTTT. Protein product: CAISESGTGLNTEAFF.

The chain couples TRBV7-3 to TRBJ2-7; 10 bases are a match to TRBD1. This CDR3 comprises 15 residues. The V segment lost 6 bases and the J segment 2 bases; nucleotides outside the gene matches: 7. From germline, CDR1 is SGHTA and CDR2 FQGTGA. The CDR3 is CASSQTGTGAYEQYF. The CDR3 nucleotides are TGTGCCAGCAGTCAAACCGGGACAGGGGCCTACGAGCAGTACTTC.

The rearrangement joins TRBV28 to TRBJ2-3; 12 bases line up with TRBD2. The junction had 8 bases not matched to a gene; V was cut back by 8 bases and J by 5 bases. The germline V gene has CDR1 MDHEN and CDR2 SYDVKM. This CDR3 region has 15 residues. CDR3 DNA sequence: TGTGCCAGCTCCCCGGGGGGACTAGCGGGAGATACGCAGTATTTT. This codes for CASSPGGLAGDTQYF.

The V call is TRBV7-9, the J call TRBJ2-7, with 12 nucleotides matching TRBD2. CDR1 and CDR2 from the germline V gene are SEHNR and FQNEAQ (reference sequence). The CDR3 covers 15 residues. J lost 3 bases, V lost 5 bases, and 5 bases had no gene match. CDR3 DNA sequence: TGTGCCAGCAGCCCAGGACTAGCGGGATTCTACGAGCAGTACTTC. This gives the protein CASSPGLAGFYEQYF. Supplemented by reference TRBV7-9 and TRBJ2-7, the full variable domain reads DTGVSQNPRHKITKRGQNVTFRCDPISEHNRLYWYRQTLGQGPEFLTYFQNEAQLEKSRLLSDRFSAERPKGSFSTLEIQRTEQGDSAMYLCASSPGLAGFYEQYFGPGTRLTVT.

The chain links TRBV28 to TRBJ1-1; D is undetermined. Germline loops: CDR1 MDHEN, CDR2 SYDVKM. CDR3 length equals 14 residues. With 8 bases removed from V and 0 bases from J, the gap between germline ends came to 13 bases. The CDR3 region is CASGLTFMNTEAFF. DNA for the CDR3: TGTGCCAGCGGGTTGACCTTCATGAACACTGAAGCTTTCTTT.

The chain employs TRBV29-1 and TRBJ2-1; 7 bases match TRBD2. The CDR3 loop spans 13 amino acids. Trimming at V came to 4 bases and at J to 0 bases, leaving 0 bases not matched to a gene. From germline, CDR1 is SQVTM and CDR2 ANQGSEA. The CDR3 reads CSVGGSSYNEQFF. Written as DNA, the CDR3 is TGCAGCGTTGGCGGGAGCTCCTACAATGAGCAGTTCTTC.

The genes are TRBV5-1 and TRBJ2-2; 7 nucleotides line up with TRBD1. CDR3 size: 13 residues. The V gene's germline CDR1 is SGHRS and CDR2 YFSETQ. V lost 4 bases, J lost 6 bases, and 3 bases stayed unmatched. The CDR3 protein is CASSLGQAGELFF. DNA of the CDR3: TGCGCCAGCAGCCTTGGACAGGCCGGGGAGCTGTTTTTT.

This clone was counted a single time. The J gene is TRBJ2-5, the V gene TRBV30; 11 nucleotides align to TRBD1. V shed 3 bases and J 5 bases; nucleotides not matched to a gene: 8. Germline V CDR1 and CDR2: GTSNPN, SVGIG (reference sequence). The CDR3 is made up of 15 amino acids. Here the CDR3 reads CAWRAFGQGAETQYF. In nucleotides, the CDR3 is TGTGCCTGGAGGGCCTTCGGACAGGGGGCTGAGACCCAGTACTTC.

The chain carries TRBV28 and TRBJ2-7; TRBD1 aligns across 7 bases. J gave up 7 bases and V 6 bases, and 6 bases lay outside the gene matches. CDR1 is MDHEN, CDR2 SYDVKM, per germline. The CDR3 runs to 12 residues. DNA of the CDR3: TGTGCCAGCAGCCCCGGGACAGCAGAGCAGTACTTC. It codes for CASSPGTAEQYF.

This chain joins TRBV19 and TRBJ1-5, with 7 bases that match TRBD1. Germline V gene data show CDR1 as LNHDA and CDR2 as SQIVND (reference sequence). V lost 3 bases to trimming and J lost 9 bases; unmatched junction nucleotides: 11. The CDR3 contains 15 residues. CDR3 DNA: TGTGCCAGTAGTATGGGTCAGGGGGGGATGACGCCCCAGCATTTT. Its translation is CASSMGQGGMTPQHF.